The TCR beta chain under discussion was sequenced for a study of T cells after yellow fever vaccination. TCRdb ran MiXCR on the 5' RACE reads and lists one entry per CDR3 protein. The sample has over 300,000 distinct CDR3 sequences, around 6.8% seen once. This CDR3 spans 14 amino acids. The ends were cut back, 5 bases at V and 5 bases at J, with 14 bases in the middle. CDR1 and CDR2 from the germline V gene are KGHDR and SFDVKD. The specimen was PBMCs, collected around 45 days after the first yellow fever vaccination. This chain connects TRBV24-1 to TRBJ1-1; perhaps TRBD1 as D (5 bases). The TCR originated in a man between 18 and 35 years old who received the YFV17D yellow fever vaccine. CDR3 residues: CATSVGTGGTEAFF. The CDR3 bases are TGTGCCACCAGTGTTGGGACGGGAGGGACTGAAGCTTTCTTT.